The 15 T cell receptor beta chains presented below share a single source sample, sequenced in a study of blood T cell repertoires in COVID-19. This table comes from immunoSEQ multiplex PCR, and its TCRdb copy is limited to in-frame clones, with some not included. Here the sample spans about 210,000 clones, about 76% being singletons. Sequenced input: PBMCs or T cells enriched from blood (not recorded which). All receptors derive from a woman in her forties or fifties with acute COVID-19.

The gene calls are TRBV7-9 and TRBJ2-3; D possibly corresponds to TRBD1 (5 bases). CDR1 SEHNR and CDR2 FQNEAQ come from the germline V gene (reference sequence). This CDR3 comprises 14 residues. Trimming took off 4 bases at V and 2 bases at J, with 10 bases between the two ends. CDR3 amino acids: CASSSTAYTDTQYF. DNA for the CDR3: TGTGCCAGCAGCTCGACAGCTTACACAGATACGCAGTATTTT.

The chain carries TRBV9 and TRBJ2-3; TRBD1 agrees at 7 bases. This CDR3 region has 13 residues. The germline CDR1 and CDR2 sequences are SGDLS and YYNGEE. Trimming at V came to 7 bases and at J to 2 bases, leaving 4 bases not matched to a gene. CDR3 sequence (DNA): TGTGCCAGCGAGGGGGCCCTCACAGATACGCAGTATTTT. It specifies CASEGALTDTQYF.

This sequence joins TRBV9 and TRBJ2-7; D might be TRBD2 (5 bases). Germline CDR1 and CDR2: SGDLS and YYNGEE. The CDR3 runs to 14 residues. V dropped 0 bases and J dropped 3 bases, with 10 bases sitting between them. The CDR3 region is CASSVGGFGYEQYF. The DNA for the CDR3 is TGTGCCAGCAGCGTAGGAGGGTTCGGCTACGAGCAGTACTTC. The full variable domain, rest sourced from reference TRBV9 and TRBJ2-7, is DSGVTQTPKHLITATGQRVTLRCSPRSGDLSVYWYQQSLDQGLQFLIQYYNGEERAKGNILERFSAQQFPDLHSELNLSSLELGDSALYFCASSVGGFGYEQYFGPGTRLTVT.

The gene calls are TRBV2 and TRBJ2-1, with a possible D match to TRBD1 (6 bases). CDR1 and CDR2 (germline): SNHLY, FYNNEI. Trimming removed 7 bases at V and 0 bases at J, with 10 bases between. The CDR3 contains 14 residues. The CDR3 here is CASNTGSSYNEQFF. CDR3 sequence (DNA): TGTGCCAGCAATACAGGGAGCTCCTACAATGAGCAGTTCTTC. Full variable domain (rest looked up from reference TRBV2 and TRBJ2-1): EPEVTQTPSHQVTQMGQEVILRCVPISNHLYFYWYRQILGQKVEFLVSFYNNEISEKSEIFDDQFSVERPDGSNFTLKIRSTKLEDSAMYFCASNTGSSYNEQFFGPGTRLTVL.

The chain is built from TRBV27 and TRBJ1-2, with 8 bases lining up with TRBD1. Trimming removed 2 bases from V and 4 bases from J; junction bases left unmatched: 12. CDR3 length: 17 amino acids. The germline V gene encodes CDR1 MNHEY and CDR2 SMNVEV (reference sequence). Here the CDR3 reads CASSLRWAGGASYGYTF. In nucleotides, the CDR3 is TGTGCCAGCAGTTTAAGATGGGCAGGGGGCGCCAGCTATGGCTACACCTTC.

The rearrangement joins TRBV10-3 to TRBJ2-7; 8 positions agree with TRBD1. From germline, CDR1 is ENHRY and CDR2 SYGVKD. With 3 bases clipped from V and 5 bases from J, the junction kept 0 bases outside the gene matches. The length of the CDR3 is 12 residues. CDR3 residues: CAISDRGHEQYF. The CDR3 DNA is TGTGCCATCAGTGACAGGGGGCACGAGCAGTACTTC.

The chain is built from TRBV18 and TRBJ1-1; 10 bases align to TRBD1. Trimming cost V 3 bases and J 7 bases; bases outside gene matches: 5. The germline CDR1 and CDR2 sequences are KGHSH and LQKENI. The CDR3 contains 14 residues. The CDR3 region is CASSPDRGQGEAFF. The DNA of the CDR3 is TGTGCCAGCTCACCCGACAGGGGGCAGGGTGAAGCTTTCTTT.

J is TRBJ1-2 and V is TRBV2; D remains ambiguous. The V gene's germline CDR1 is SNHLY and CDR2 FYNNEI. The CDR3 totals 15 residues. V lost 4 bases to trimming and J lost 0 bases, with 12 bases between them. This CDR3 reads CASSAENSANYGYTF. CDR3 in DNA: TGTGCCAGCAGTGCCGAAAACAGTGCTAACTATGGCTACACCTTC.

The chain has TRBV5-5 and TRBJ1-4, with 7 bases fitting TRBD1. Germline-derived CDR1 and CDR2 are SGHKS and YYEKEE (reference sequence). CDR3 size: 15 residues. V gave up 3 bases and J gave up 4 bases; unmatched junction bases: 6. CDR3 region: CASSSGQVNNEKLFF. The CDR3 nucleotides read TGTGCCAGCAGCTCCGGACAGGTGAATAATGAAAAACTGTTTTTT.

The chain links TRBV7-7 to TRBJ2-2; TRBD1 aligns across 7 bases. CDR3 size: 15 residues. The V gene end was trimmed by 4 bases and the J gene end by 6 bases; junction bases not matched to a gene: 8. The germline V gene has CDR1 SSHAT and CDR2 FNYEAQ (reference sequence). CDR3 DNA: TGTGCCAGCAGCTCCCAGGGGGTTGGTTCCGGGGAGCTGTTTTTT. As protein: CASSSQGVGSGELFF. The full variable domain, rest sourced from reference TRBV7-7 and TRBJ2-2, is GAGVSQSPRYKVTKRGQDVTLRCDPISSHATLYWYQQALGQGPEFLTYFNYEAQPDKSGLPSDRFSAERPEGSISTLTIQRTEQRDSAMYRCASSSQGVGSGELFFGEGSRLTVL.

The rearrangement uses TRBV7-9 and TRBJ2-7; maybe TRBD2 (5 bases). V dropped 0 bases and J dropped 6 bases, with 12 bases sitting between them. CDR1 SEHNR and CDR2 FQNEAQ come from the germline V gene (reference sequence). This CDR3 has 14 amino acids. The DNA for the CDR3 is TGTGCCAGCAGCTTAGCGGGAGTCTCTGGCGAGCAGTACTTC. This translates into CASSLAGVSGEQYF.

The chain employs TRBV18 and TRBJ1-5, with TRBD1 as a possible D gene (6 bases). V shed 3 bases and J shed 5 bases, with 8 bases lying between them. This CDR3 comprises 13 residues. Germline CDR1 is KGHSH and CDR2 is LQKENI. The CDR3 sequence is CASSPGQHQPQHF. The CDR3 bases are TGTGCCAGCTCACCTGGACAGCATCAGCCCCAGCATTTT. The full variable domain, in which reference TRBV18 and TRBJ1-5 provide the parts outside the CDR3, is NAGVMQNPRHLVRRRGQEARLRCSPMKGHSHVYWYRQLPEEGLKFMVYLQKENIIDESGMPKERFSAEFPKEGPSILRIQQVVRGDSAAYFCASSPGQHQPQHFGDGTRLSIL.

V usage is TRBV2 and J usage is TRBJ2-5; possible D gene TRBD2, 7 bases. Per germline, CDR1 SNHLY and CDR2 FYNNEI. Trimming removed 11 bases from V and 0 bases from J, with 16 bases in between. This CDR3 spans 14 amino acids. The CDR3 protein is CAGGRELNQETQYF. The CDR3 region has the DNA TGTGCCGGGGGGCGGGAGTTGAACCAAGAGACCCAGTACTTC.

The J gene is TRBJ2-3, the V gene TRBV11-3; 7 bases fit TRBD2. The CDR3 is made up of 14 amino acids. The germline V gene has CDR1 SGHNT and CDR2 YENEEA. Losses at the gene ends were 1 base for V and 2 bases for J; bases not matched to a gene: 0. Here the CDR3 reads CASSLGLATDTQYF. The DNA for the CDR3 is TGTGCCAGCAGCTTAGGACTAGCCACAGATACGCAGTATTTT.

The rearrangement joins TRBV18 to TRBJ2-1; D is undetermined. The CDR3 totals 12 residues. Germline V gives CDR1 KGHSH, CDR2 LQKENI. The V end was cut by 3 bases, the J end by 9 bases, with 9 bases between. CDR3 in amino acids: CASSPSTTEQFF. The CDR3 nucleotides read TGTGCCAGCTCACCTAGCACTACTGAGCAGTTCTTC.